Listed below are T cell receptor beta chains from one sample, sequenced in a study of Ad26.COV2.S vaccination and SARS-CoV-2 variants. The protocol was immunoSEQ multiplex PCR, while the TCRdb copy is restricted to in-frame clones and leaves out a portion. The table has roughly 390,000 clones, around 85% seen once. Sequenced here: peripheral blood, sampled in a trial of Ad26.COV2.S vaccine versus placebo. Receptors were obtained from a person aged 18-65 years who received the Ad26.COV2.S COVID-19 vaccine or a placebo. Both conserved end residues are part of each CDR3. Fields, in order: D gene, clone size, J gene, V gene, CDR3 protein, CDR3 DNA. D genes are given only for firm matches. Rows may omit the clone size; those that give it use once, few, many or a size class.

TRBD1 | - | TRBJ1-1 | TRBV5-4 | CASSWGPTGQGVNTEAFF | TGTGCCAGCAGCTGGGGGCCGACAGGGCAAGGAGTTAACACTGAAGCTTTCTTT
- | - | TRBJ2-6 | TRBV6-1 | CASSEWELGANVLTF | TGTGCCAGCAGTGAATGGGAACTTGGGGCCAACGTCCTGACTTTC
TRBD1 | - | TRBJ1-2 | TRBV19 | CASSWDSANYGYTF | TGTGCCAGTAGTTGGGACAGCGCAAACTATGGCTACACCTTC
- | few | TRBJ2-2 | TRBV4-2 | CASSQDPGSGELFF | TGTGCCAGCAGCCAAGATCCCGGGTCCGGGGAGCTGTTTTTT
- | - | TRBJ2-2 | TRBV25-1 | CASNPSGSAGELFF | TGTGCCAGCAATCCTTCAGGGTCCGCCGGGGAGCTGTTTTTT
- | - | TRBJ2-7 | TRBV10-2 | CATRQTDATYEQYF | TGCGCCACCAGGCAGACGGACGCAACCTACGAGCAGTACTTC
- | - | TRBJ2-7 | TRBV4-1 | CASSQASRTSSYEQYF | TGCGCCAGCAGCCAAGCATCCAGGACCAGCTCCTACGAGCAGTACTTC
- | - | TRBJ2-7 | TRBV9 | CASSIPAWGEVEEDEQYF | TGTGCCAGCAGCATACCGGCCTGGGGGGAGGTCGAAGAAGACGAGCAGTACTTC
- | - | TRBJ2-1 | TRBV18 | CASSPGDIPSYNEQFF | TGTGCCAGCTCACCAGGGGACATACCCTCCTACAATGAGCAGTTCTTC
- | - | TRBJ1-1 | TRBV9 | CASSVDPGLTEAFF | TGTGCCAGCAGCGTAGATCCGGGACTTACTGAAGCTTTCTTT
- | - | TRBJ1-4 | TRBV19 | CASGLTINEKLFF | TGTGCCAGCGGACTGACGATTAATGAAAAACTGTTTTTT
- | - | TRBJ2-7 | TRBV27 | CASSPTNEDEQYF | TGTGCCAGCAGTCCGACTAATGAGGACGAGCAGTACTTC
- | - | TRBJ2-3 | TRBV5-6 | CASSRRGAFGGTQYF | TGTGCCAGCAGCCGAAGGGGCGCGTTCGGTGGTACGCAGTATTTT
- | - | TRBJ2-1 | TRBV2 | CASWDLNEQFF | TGTGCCAGCTGGGACCTTAATGAGCAGTTCTTC
- | once | TRBJ2-5 | TRBV20-1 | CSASANRGQETQYF | TGCAGTGCTAGTGCAAACCGGGGACAAGAGACCCAGTACTTC
- | - | TRBJ1-5 | TRBV27 | CASSHRQGNQPQHF | TGTGCCAGCAGTCATCGACAGGGCAATCAGCCCCAGCATTTT
TRBD1 | - | TRBJ1-6 | TRBV7-9 | CASSLDLTVDRGNSPLHF | TGTGCCAGCAGCCTTGACCTTACCGTCGACAGGGGCAATTCACCCCTCCACTTT
TRBD1 | once | TRBJ2-7 | TRBV7-6 | CASSQGQGAASYEQYF | TGTGCCAGCAGCCAGGGACAGGGGGCGGCGAGCTACGAGCAGTACTTC
- | - | TRBJ1-5 | TRBV19 | CATKGEPSNQPQHF | TGTGCCACCAAGGGGGAGCCGAGCAATCAGCCCCAGCATTTT
- | - | TRBJ2-5 | TRBV6-1 | CASSDILAPYQETQYF | TGTGCCAGCAGTGATATTCTAGCGCCTTACCAAGAGACCCAGTACTTC
- | - | TRBJ2-4 | TRBV15 | CATSRDGPSRGIQYF | TGTGCCACCAGCAGAGATGGACCGTCTAGGGGAATTCAGTACTTC
- | many | TRBJ1-4 | TRBV5-1 | CASSFPRVRELFF | TGCGCCAGCAGCTTCCCCAGGGTTAGGGAACTGTTTTTT
- | - | TRBJ1-2 | TRBV5-1 | CASSLDRGGYTF | TGCGCCAGCAGCTTGGATCGGGGCGGCTACACCTTC
- | - | TRBJ2-1 | TRBV19 | CASSPGHGDNEQFF | TGTGCCAGTAGTCCCGGACACGGTGACAATGAGCAGTTCTTC
- | - | TRBJ2-2 | TRBV11-2 | CASSLGQRAGELFF | TGTGCCAGCAGCTTAGGACAGCGAGCGGGGGAGCTGTTTTTT
- | - | TRBJ1-5 | TRBV28 | CASSLFDRSNQPQHF | TGTGCCAGCAGTTTATTCGATAGAAGCAATCAGCCCCAGCATTTT
TRBD2 | - | TRBJ2-1 | TRBV12-3/TRBV12-4 | CASRLAGSGEQFF | TGTGCCAGCAGACTAGCGGGGTCGGGTGAGCAGTTCTTC
- | - | TRBJ1-5 | TRBV5-5 | CASSFTGDQPQHF | TGTGCCAGCAGCTTTACCGGGGATCAGCCCCAGCATTTT
- | - | TRBJ1-6 | TRBV9 | CASSGGASAHSPLHF | TGTGCCAGCAGCGGCGGGGCTTCGGCGCATTCACCCCTCCACTTT
- | - | TRBJ2-3 | TRBV11-3 | CASSFGSGTYTDTQYF | TGTGCCAGCAGCTTTGGTAGCGGTACATACACAGATACGCAGTATTTT
- | - | TRBJ2-7 | TRBV20-1 | CSASDGYEQYF | TGCAGTGCTAGTGATGGGTACGAGCAGTACTTC
- | - | TRBJ1-2 | TRBV15 | CATSRDRADYGYTF | TGTGCCACCAGCAGAGATCGTGCAGACTATGGCTACACCTTC
- | - | TRBJ1-1 | TRBV7-2 | CASSLAGVTEAFF | TGTGCCAGCAGCTTAGCTGGGGTCACTGAAGCTTTCTTT
- | - | TRBJ2-2 | TRBV3-1/TRBV3-2 | CASSQAGETGELFF | TGTGCCAGCAGCCAAGCTGGGGAAACCGGGGAGCTGTTTTTT